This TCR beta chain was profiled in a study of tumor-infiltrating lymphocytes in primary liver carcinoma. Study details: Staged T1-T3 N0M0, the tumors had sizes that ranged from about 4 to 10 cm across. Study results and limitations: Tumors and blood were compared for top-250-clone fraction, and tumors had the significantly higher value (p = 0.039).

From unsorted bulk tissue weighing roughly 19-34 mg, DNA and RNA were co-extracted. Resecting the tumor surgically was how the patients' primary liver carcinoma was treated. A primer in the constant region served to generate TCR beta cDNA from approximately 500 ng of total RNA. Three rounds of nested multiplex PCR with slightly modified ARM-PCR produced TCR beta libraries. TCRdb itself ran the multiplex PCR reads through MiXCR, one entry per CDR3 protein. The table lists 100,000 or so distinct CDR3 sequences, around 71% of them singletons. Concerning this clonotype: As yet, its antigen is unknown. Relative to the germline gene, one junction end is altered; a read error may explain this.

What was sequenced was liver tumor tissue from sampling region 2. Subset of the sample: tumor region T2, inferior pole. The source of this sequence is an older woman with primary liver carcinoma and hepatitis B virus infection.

The CDR3 region is CDSSHQTGTDTQYF. CDR3 sequence (DNA): TGCGACAGCAGCCATCAGACAGGCACAGATACGCAGTATTTT. J is TRBJ2-3 and V is TRBV11-3; a possible D gene is TRBD1 (5 bases). The CDR3 has 14 residues. The germline V gene has CDR1 SGHNT and CDR2 YENEEA.